This record looks at one T cell receptor beta chain sequence and its context. These data come from a study of OX40 agonist ivuxolimab in advanced cancers. Measured with immunoSEQ multiplex PCR; TCRdb has only the in-frame clones, and not every one. The sample comprises about 73,000 clones, approximately 89% of which are singletons, and around 0.7% rests with the top ten. Germline loops: CDR1 SQVTM, CDR2 ANQGSEA. Between the trimmed V and J ends, which lost 2 bases and 6 bases, there was a span of 8 bases. CDR3 length: 11 amino acids. Material: CD4+ or CD8+ T cells sorted from blood, obtained in a trial of the OX40 agonist ivuxolimab. This sequence originates from an adult with an advanced solid tumor such as melanoma, head and neck, liver or kidney cancer. This chain links TRBV29-1 with TRBJ2-7; D is unresolved. The CDR3 coding sequence is TGCAGCGTTGAAACTGGGATCGAGCAGTACTTC. It encodes CSVETGIEQYF.